The entry below gives a single T cell receptor (beta chain) sequence along with its context. The sample originates from a study of blood T cell repertoires in COVID-19. For the study at large: Sites across the United States, Italy and Spain contributed samples from acute and convalescent COVID-19. In each case, the material was cDNA or gDNA derived from T cells, B-cell-depleted T cells, or PBMCs.

Original handling: Scientists estimated how many nucleated cells there were by amplifying reference gene primers. The data were produced by immunoSEQ multiplex PCR, yet TCRdb's version contains in-frame clones alone and is incomplete. V and J calls and clone size follow that table, whereas D and trimming were derived from the DNA. The repertoire holds approximately 72,000 clones, with about 89% as singletons. The CDR3 is made up of 16 amino acids. The clonotype comes from an older woman with acute or convalescent COVID-19. The chain recombines TRBV21-1 with TRBJ2-7; no DNA check was done on the table's D call, TRBD2. TRBV21-1 is a listed pseudogene. The sequenced sample consisted of peripheral blood. The CDR3 sequence: CASSNGGAAVSYEQYF. The CDR3 DNA reads as TGTGCCAGCAGCAATGGGGGGGCAGCGGTAAGCTACGAGCAGTACTTC.